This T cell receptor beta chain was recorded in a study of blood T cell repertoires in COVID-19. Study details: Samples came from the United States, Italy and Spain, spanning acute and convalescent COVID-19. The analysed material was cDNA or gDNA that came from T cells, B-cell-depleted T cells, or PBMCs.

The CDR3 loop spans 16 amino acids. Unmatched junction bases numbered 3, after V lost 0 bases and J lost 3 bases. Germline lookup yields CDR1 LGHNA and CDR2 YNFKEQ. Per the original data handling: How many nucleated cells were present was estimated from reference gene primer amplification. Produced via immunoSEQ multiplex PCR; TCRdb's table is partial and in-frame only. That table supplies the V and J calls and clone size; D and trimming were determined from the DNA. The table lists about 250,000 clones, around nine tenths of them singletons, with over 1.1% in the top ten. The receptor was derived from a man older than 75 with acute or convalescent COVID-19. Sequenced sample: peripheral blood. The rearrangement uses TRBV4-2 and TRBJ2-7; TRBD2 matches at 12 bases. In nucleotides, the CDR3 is TGTGCCAGCAGCCAAGAGCAACTAGCGGGGGGCTACGAGCAGTACTTC. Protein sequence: CASSQEQLAGGYEQYF.